These T cell receptor beta chains were read from a single sample in a study of shared clonotypes between healthy human individuals. Assay: immunoSEQ multiplex PCR; the TCRdb copy retains only in-frame clones and omits some. The table shows roughly 1,500,000 clones, with 95% to 99% occurring only once. Sequenced sample: naive CD4+ T cells sorted from blood. These receptors were taken from a man in his thirties or forties in good health. Each CDR3 is given with its conserved first and last residue. Each record gives: D gene, clone size, J gene, V gene, CDR3 protein, CDR3 DNA. A D gene is named only where the DNA matches it firmly. Expanded clones get a size class; other rows say once, few or many, or leave the size out.

D: -; size: -; J: TRBJ1-2; V: TRBV19; CDR3: CASSFLYGYTF; DNA: TGTGCCAGTAGCTTTCTCTATGGCTACACCTTC
D: -; size: once; J: TRBJ2-2; V: TRBV28; CDR3: CASSGKNTGELFF; DNA: TGTGCCAGCAGTGGAAAGAACACCGGGGAGCTGTTTTTT
D: TRBD2; size: -; J: TRBJ2-4; V: TRBV9; CDR3: CASSTPGGSGRLLEAKNIQYF; DNA: TGTGCCAGCAGCACCCCCGGCGGTAGCGGGAGATTGTTAGAGGCCAAAAACATTCAGTACTTC
D: TRBD1; size: -; J: TRBJ2-7; V: TRBV7-9; CDR3: CASSYSDRGGYEQYF; DNA: TGTGCCAGCAGTTACTCGGACAGGGGTGGCTACGAGCAGTACTTC
D: -; size: -; J: TRBJ2-6; V: TRBV4-1; CDR3: CASSLLTVGANVLTF; DNA: TGCGCCAGCAGCCTCCTGACAGTTGGGGCCAACGTCCTGACTTTC
D: -; size: -; J: TRBJ2-7; V: TRBV5-4; CDR3: CASSHQGIPYEQYF; DNA: TGTGCCAGCAGCCACCAGGGCATCCCCTACGAGCAGTACTTC
D: -; size: -; J: TRBJ2-3; V: TRBV5-4; CDR3: CASSLYSGTDTQYF; DNA: TGTGCCAGCAGCTTGTACAGCGGCACAGATACGCAGTATTTT
D: TRBD2; size: -; J: TRBJ2-3; V: TRBV19; CDR3: CASTPGTSGSTQYF; DNA: TGTGCCAGTACCCCGGGGACTAGCGGGAGTACGCAGTATTTT
D: -; size: -; J: TRBJ2-7; V: TRBV15; CDR3: CATSRERLVVYEQYF; DNA: TGTGCCACCAGCAGAGAGCGACTAGTTGTCTACGAGCAGTACTTC
D: -; size: -; J: TRBJ1-3; V: TRBV5-1; CDR3: CASSLGTSADTIYF; DNA: TGCGCCAGCAGCCTCGGGACCTCCGCGGACACCATATATTTT
D: -; size: -; J: TRBJ2-1; V: TRBV11-1; CDR3: CASSFVPLPGLNNEQFF; DNA: TGTGCCAGCAGCTTCGTCCCTCTTCCCGGGCTAAACAATGAGCAGTTCTTC
D: -; size: -; J: TRBJ1-5; V: TRBV7-8; CDR3: CASSLGTGRNQPQHF; DNA: TGTGCCAGCAGCTTAGGGACGGGGCGCAATCAGCCCCAGCATTTT
D: TRBD1; size: -; J: TRBJ2-7; V: TRBV5-6; CDR3: CASSPQWGQYSYEQYF; DNA: TGTGCCAGCAGCCCTCAGTGGGGACAGTACTCCTACGAGCAGTACTTC
D: -; size: -; J: TRBJ1-2; V: TRBV5-1; CDR3: CASSLETVNYGYTF; DNA: TGCGCCAGCAGCTTGGAGACAGTGAACTATGGCTACACCTTC
D: -; size: -; J: TRBJ2-5; V: TRBV5-1; CDR3: CASSATGSEKETQYF; DNA: TGCGCCAGCAGCGCAACCGGGAGCGAAAAAGAGACCCAGTACTTC
D: -; size: -; J: TRBJ2-7; V: TRBV5-1; CDR3: CASSDPGDTYEQYF; DNA: TGCGCCAGCAGCGATCCAGGGGACACCTACGAGCAGTACTTC
D: -; size: -; J: TRBJ2-3; V: TRBV5-1; CDR3: CASSFPSGLDTQYF; DNA: TGCGCCAGCAGCTTCCCAAGCGGATTAGATACGCAGTATTTT
D: -; size: once; J: TRBJ1-2; V: TRBV25-1; CDR3: CASSRAEANYGYTF; DNA: TGTGCCAGCAGCAGGGCGGAGGCTAACTATGGCTACACCTTC
D: -; size: -; J: TRBJ2-7; V: TRBV28; CDR3: CASRTHRKGRHEQYF; DNA: TGTGCCAGCAGAACTCACCGGAAGGGACGCCACGAGCAGTACTTC
D: -; size: -; J: TRBJ2-3; V: TRBV5-6; CDR3: CASSLGVPDTQYF; DNA: TGTGCCAGCAGTCTGGGTGTACCAGATACGCAGTATTTT
D: -; size: -; J: TRBJ2-2; V: TRBV19; CDR3: CASSMRRNTGELFF; DNA: TGTGCCAGTAGTATGAGGAGGAACACCGGGGAGCTGTTTTTT
D: -; size: -; J: TRBJ2-1; V: TRBV11-3; CDR3: CASSLEGREGNEQFF; DNA: TGTGCCAGCAGCTTAGAAGGGAGAGAAGGAAATGAGCAGTTCTTC
D: -; size: -; J: TRBJ2-7; V: TRBV28; CDR3: CASSPDSYEQYF; DNA: TGTGCCAGCAGCCCCGACTCGTACGAGCAGTACTTC
D: -; size: -; J: TRBJ2-7; V: TRBV2; CDR3: CASSEGVGQYF; DNA: TGTGCCAGCAGTGAGGGGGTAGGGCAGTACTTC
D: TRBD2; size: -; J: TRBJ2-1; V: TRBV15; CDR3: CATSRPRPSGRPNEQFF; DNA: TGTGCCACCAGCAGACCCAGGCCTAGCGGGAGGCCGAATGAGCAGTTCTTC
D: -; size: -; J: TRBJ2-2; V: TRBV18; CDR3: CASSPHGAGDTGELFF; DNA: TGTGCCAGCTCCCCCCATGGGGCAGGGGACACCGGGGAGCTGTTTTTT
D: TRBD1; size: -; J: TRBJ2-7; V: TRBV6-6; CDR3: CASSTTGQEPLYEQYF; DNA: TGTGCCAGCAGTACCACTGGACAGGAGCCCCTCTACGAGCAGTACTTC
D: -; size: -; J: TRBJ2-2; V: TRBV27; CDR3: CASSSKLNTGELFF; DNA: TGTGCCAGCAGTTCCAAGTTGAACACCGGGGAGCTGTTTTTT
D: TRBD2; size: -; J: TRBJ2-3; V: TRBV5-1; CDR3: CASSSGLAAFAGTDTQYF; DNA: TGCGCCAGCAGCTCGGGACTAGCCGCATTCGCCGGCACAGATACGCAGTATTTT
D: -; size: -; J: TRBJ2-2; V: TRBV12-2; CDR3: CASRLASSTSGEGLTGELFF; DNA: TGTGCAAGTCGCTTAGCTTCCTCGACTAGCGGGGAGGGGTTGACCGGGGAGCTGTTTTTT
D: TRBD1; size: -; J: TRBJ1-5; V: TRBV5-5; CDR3: CASSFFSTGDQPQHF; DNA: TGTGCCAGCAGCTTTTTTTCGACAGGGGATCAGCCCCAGCATTTT
D: TRBD1; size: -; J: TRBJ1-5; V: TRBV15; CDR3: CATSRGDRFGPQHF; DNA: TGTGCCACCAGCAGAGGGGACAGGTTTGGGCCCCAGCATTTT
D: -; size: -; J: TRBJ1-1; V: TRBV7-2; CDR3: CASSLDRTEAFF; DNA: TGTGCCAGCAGCCTGGACCGCACTGAAGCTTTCTTT
D: -; size: -; J: TRBJ2-7; V: TRBV6-1; CDR3: CASSEQISYEQYF; DNA: TGTGCCAGCAGTGAACAGATAAGCTACGAGCAGTACTTC
D: TRBD2; size: -; J: TRBJ2-2; V: TRBV29-1; CDR3: CSVGTSGSGTGELFF; DNA: TGCAGCGTTGGGACTAGCGGGAGTGGTACCGGGGAGCTGTTTTTT
D: -; size: -; J: TRBJ1-3; V: TRBV21-1; CDR3: CASSTKPLIRDRGADTIYF; DNA: TGTGCCAGCAGCACCAAACCTCTGATCCGGGACAGGGGCGCTGACACCATATATTTT
D: -; size: -; J: TRBJ2-1; V: TRBV10-3; CDR3: CAISAFTGEQFF; DNA: TGTGCCATCAGTGCTTTTACCGGTGAGCAGTTCTTC
D: -; size: -; J: TRBJ1-1; V: TRBV25-1; CDR3: CASSSRTAEAFF; DNA: TGTGCCAGCAGTTCCCGCACGGCAGAAGCTTTCTTT
D: TRBD2; size: -; J: TRBJ2-7; V: TRBV5-5; CDR3: CASSSHPRTSGRPRVGEQYF; DNA: TGTGCCAGCAGCTCCCATCCCCGGACTAGCGGGAGGCCTAGGGTTGGCGAGCAGTACTTC
D: -; size: -; J: TRBJ2-1; V: TRBV11-2; CDR3: CASSLRQGSTDEQFF; DNA: TGTGCCAGCAGCTTAAGGCAGGGTAGTACGGATGAGCAGTTCTTC
D: -; size: -; J: TRBJ2-3; V: TRBV15; CDR3: CATSGPAATGTSTDTQYF; DNA: TGTGCCACCAGCGGCCCCGCTGCGACAGGAACTAGCACAGATACGCAGTATTTT
D: -; size: -; J: TRBJ2-7; V: TRBV19; CDR3: CASSIGRSSYEQYF; DNA: TGTGCCAGTAGTATTGGTAGAAGTTCCTACGAGCAGTACTTC
D: -; size: once; J: TRBJ2-1; V: TRBV6-4; CDR3: CASSTSSYNEQFF; DNA: TGTGCCAGCAGCACAAGCTCCTACAATGAGCAGTTCTTC
D: TRBD1; size: -; J: TRBJ1-5; V: TRBV9; CDR3: CASSKGDRTPYQPQHF; DNA: TGTGCCAGCAGCAAGGGGGACAGGACCCCGTATCAGCCCCAGCATTTT
D: TRBD1; size: -; J: TRBJ1-5; V: TRBV2; CDR3: CASTFGTGSDQPQHF; DNA: TGTGCCAGCACCTTCGGGACAGGGTCGGATCAGCCCCAGCATTTT
D: -; size: -; J: TRBJ1-3; V: TRBV4-1; CDR3: CASSQDPGSGNTIYF; DNA: TGCGCCAGCAGCCAAGATCCAGGCTCTGGAAACACCATATATTTT
D: TRBD1; size: -; J: TRBJ1-2; V: TRBV7-9; CDR3: CASSSLGQGDGYTF; DNA: TGTGCCAGCAGCTCCCTGGGACAGGGGGATGGCTACACCTTC
D: -; size: once; J: TRBJ2-7; V: TRBV25-1; CDR3: CASARLYEQYF; DNA: TGTGCCAGCGCGAGACTCTACGAGCAGTACTTC
D: TRBD1; size: -; J: TRBJ2-7; V: TRBV29-1; CDR3: CSVELSWGTGTYEQYF; DNA: TGCAGCGTTGAATTGTCCTGGGGGACAGGGACCTACGAGCAGTACTTC
D: -; size: -; J: TRBJ1-5; V: TRBV11-2; CDR3: CASSSIRVVSNQPQHF; DNA: TGTGCCAGCAGCTCCATTCGGGTGGTGAGCAATCAGCCCCAGCATTTT
D: -; size: -; J: TRBJ2-7; V: TRBV5-1; CDR3: CASSLESPPVLYEQYF; DNA: TGCGCCAGCAGCTTGGAGAGCCCTCCCGTTCTTTACGAGCAGTACTTC
D: -; size: -; J: TRBJ2-1; V: TRBV5-1; CDR3: CASRREVAEQFF; DNA: TGCGCCAGCAGGAGGGAGGTTGCTGAGCAGTTCTTC
D: -; size: -; J: TRBJ2-1; V: TRBV5-1; CDR3: CASSPFTGTYNEQFF; DNA: TGCGCCAGCAGCCCATTCACAGGGACCTACAATGAGCAGTTCTTC
D: -; size: -; J: TRBJ1-5; V: TRBV5-6; CDR3: CASSRSGGNQPQHF; DNA: TGTGCCAGCAGCCGGTCCGGGGGCAATCAGCCCCAGCATTTT
D: -; size: -; J: TRBJ2-7; V: TRBV6-4; CDR3: CASSLEPGLEQYF; DNA: TGTGCCAGCAGTCTGGAGCCGGGGCTCGAGCAGTACTTC